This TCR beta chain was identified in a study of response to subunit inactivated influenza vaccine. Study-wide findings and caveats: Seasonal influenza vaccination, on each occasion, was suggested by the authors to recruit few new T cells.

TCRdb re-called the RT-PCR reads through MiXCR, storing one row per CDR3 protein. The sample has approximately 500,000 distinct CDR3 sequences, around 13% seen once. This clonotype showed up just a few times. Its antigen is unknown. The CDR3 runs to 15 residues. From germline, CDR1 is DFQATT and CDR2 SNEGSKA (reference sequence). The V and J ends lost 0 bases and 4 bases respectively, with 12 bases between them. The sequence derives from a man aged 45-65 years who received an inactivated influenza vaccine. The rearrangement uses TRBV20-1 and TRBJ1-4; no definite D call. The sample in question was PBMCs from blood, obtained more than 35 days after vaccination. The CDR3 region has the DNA TGCAGTGCTAGAGATCTGGCGGGTCTTAATGAAAAACTGTTTTTT. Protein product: CSARDLAGLNEKLFF.